This TCR beta chain was observed in a study of blood T cell repertoires in COVID-19. Study as a whole: Spain, Italy and the United States supplied samples that represented acute and convalescent COVID-19.

In the original analysis: Nucleated cell number was recorded as an estimate derived from reference gene primer amplification. Measured with immunoSEQ multiplex PCR; TCRdb has only the in-frame clones, and not every one. Clonal size and the V and J genes are those of that table, whereas D and trimming came from the DNA. The repertoire consists of roughly 40,000 clones, with around 79% occurring once and the leading ten covering over 12%. Germline V gives CDR1 MNHEY, CDR2 SVGAGI. The CDR3 length is 15 residues. After removal of 6 bases from V and 7 bases from J, the junction contained 7 bases not matched to a gene.

Sequenced sample: peripheral blood. The TCR was taken from a human donor in a cohort sampled during active COVID-19. The V call is TRBV6-5, the J call TRBJ2-5; 14 nucleotides line up with TRBD2. This CDR3 is CASRRGLAGEGTQYF. The DNA for the CDR3 is TGTGCCAGCAGAAGGGGACTAGCGGGAGAAGGGACCCAGTACTTC.